The rows below give T cell receptor beta chains drawn from one sample of a study of blood T cells in healthy people across ages. TCRdb itself ran the 5' RACE reads through MiXCR, one entry per CDR3 protein. This sample has around 1,700,000 distinct CDR3 sequences, with 28% found just once. The sample was blood. All receptors derive from a woman aged 30 to 39 in good health. CDR3s include the opening cysteine and the closing phenylalanine or tryptophan. The D gene is left open where the match is weak. A clone size is listed for some rows: how often the clone was seen (once, few, many), or a class if it is expanded.

cdr3_aa cdr3_nt d_call v_call clone_size j_call
CSARDGGEQFF TGCAGTGCTAGAGACGGTGGTGAGCAGTTCTTC NA TRBV20-1 many TRBJ2-1
CASGFLVNTEAFF TGTGCCAGCGGATTCTTAGTGAACACTGAAGCTTTCTTT NA TRBV28 NA TRBJ1-1
CATGQGDYEQYF TGTGCCACCGGACAGGGGGACTACGAGCAGTACTTC TRBD1 TRBV10-3 many TRBJ2-7
CASSLALAEGYTF TGTGCCAGCAGCTTAGCGCTTGCTGAAGGCTACACCTTC NA TRBV7-2 NA TRBJ1-2
CASSQDGGLEQFF TGTGCCAGCAGCCAAGATGGAGGGTTGGAGCAGTTCTTC NA TRBV3-1 NA TRBJ2-1
CASSSRRAEKLFF TGTGCCAGCAGCTCAAGGAGGGCTGAAAAACTGTTTTTT NA TRBV13 NA TRBJ1-4
CASSWTGGASYEQYF TGCGCCAGCAGCTGGACAGGGGGCGCGTCCTACGAGCAGTACTTC TRBD1 TRBV5-1 NA TRBJ2-7
CTSSLGLAVEQYF TGTACCAGCAGCTTAGGACTAGCGGTCGAGCAGTACTTC TRBD2 TRBV7-2 NA TRBJ2-7
CAISGTTYSEQFF TGTGCCATCAGTGGGACCACCTACAGTGAGCAGTTCTTC NA TRBV10-3 once TRBJ2-1
CASSVPGIYEQYF TGTGCCAGCAGCGTACCGGGGATCTACGAGCAGTACTTC NA TRBV7-8 NA TRBJ2-7
CSATALSYEQYF TGCAGCGCCACGGCTCTCTCCTACGAGCAGTACTTC NA TRBV29-1 NA TRBJ2-7
CASSAPPGYYGYTF TGTGCCAGCAGTGCCCCCCCCGGGTACTATGGCTACACCTTC NA TRBV2 once TRBJ1-2
CASSLEFEVAEAFF TGTGCCAGCAGCTTAGAGTTCGAAGTTGCTGAAGCTTTCTTT NA TRBV7-3 NA TRBJ1-1
CSVGSRTRYNEQFF TGCAGCGTTGGGAGCCGGACACGGTACAATGAGCAGTTCTTC NA TRBV29-1 few TRBJ2-1
CSAIGWIPNEQFF TGCAGCGCCATTGGTTGGATCCCGAATGAGCAGTTCTTC NA TRBV29-1 many TRBJ2-1